The entry below describes one TCR beta chain. The record originates from a study of blood T cell repertoires in COVID-19. Study context: There were acute and convalescent COVID-19 samples, and they came from the United States, Italy and Spain.

Germline V gene sequence: CDR1 SGHVS, CDR2 FQNEAQ. CDR3 size: 14 residues. The V end lost 6 bases, the J end lost 2 bases, and 13 bases lay between the germline ends. Patients from Seattle were sampled longitudinally, starting during active infection. Profiling relied on immunoSEQ multiplex PCR, and the TCRdb table lists in-frame clones only, not all of them. This sample has 300,000 to 400,000 clones, with around 88% found just once. This clonotype originated in a woman aged 55-69 years with COVID-19, enrolled during active disease. V and J are TRBV7-8 and TRBJ2-5; a weak D match, TRBD1 (5 bases). The specimen was peripheral blood. DNA of the CDR3: TGTGCCAGCAGTCAGGGTCGCGGACAAGAGACCCAGTACTTC. This sequence encodes CASSQGRGQETQYF.